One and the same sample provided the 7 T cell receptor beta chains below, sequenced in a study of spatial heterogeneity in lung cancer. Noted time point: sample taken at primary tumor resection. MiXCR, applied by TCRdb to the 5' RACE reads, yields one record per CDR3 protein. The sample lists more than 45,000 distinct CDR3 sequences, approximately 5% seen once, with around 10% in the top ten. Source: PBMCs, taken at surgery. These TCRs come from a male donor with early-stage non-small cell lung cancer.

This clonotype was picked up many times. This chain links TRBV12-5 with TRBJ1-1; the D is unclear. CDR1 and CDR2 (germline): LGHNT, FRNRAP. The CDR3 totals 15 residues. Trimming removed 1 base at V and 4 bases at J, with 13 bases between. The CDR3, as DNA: TGTGCTAGTGGTTTGGCCCGTTTTGGAAGCACTGAAGCTTTCTTT. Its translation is CASGLARFGSTEAFF.

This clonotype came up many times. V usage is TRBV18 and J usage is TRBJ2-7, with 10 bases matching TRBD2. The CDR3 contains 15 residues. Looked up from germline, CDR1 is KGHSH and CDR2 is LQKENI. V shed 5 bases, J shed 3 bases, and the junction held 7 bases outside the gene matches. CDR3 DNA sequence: TGTGCCAGCTCAAGAGGACTAGCGGACGTCTACGAGCAGTACTTC. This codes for CASSRGLADVYEQYF.

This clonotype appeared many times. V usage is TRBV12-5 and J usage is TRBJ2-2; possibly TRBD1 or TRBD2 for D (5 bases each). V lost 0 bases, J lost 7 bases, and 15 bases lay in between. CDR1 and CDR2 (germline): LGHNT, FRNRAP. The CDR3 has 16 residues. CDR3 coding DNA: TGTGCTAGTGGTTTGGTCTCCGGGGCGTCGAGCGGGGAGCTGTTTTTT. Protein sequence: CASGLVSGASSGELFF.

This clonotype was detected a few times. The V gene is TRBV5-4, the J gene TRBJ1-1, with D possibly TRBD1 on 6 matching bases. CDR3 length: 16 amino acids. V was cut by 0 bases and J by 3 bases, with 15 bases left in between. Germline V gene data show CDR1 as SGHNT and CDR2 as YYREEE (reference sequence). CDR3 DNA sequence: TGTGCCAGCAGCTTGGAAGCGGGGGCATGGGACACTGAAGCTTTCTTT. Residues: CASSLEAGAWDTEAFF. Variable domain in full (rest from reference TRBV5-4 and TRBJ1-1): ETGVTQSPTHLIKTRGQQVTLRCSSQSGHNTVSWYQQALGQGPQFIFQYYREEENGRGNFPPRFSGLQFPNYSSELNVNALELDDSALYLCASSLEAGAWDTEAFFGQGTRLTVV.

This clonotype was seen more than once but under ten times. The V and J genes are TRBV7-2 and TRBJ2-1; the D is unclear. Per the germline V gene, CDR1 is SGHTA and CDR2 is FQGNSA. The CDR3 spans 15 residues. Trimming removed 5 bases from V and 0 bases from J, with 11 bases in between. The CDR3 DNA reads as TGTGCCAGCAGCCCTAGGCGGAGCTCCTACAATGAGCAGTTCTTC. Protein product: CASSPRRSSYNEQFF.

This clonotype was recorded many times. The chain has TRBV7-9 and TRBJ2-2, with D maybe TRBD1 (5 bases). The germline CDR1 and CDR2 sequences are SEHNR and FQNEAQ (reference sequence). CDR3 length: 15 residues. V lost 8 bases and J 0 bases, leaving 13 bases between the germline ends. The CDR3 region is CASGHGGSNTGELFF. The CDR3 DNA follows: TGTGCCAGCGGACACGGCGGCTCGAACACCGGGGAGCTGTTTTTT.

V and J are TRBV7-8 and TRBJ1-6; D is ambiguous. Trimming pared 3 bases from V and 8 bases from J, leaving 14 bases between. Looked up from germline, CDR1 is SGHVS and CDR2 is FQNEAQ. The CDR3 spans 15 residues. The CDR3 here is CASSFQRSGDSPLHF. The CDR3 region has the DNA TGTGCCAGCAGCTTTCAGAGGTCCGGCGATTCACCCCTCCACTTT.